The T cell receptor beta chain under discussion was sequenced for a study of T cells in Graves' hyperthyroidism and ophthalmopathy. Looking at the study overall: The blood sample was taken at first diagnosis, before treatment began.

Duration under 3 months, a NOSPECS grade of at least 4, and a Clinical Activity Score of at least 3 characterized the ophthalmopathy patients. Patients were excluded because of uncontrolled infection, other autoimmune disease, pregnancy or lactation. Fresh peripheral blood, approximately 10 ml, yielded the PBMCs. V lost 5 bases and J 0 bases, leaving 26 bases between the germline ends. CDR1 and CDR2 from the germline V gene are MNHNS and SASEGT. This CDR3 has 19 residues. The TCR beta CDR3 regions underwent amplification using RNA transcripts as the source. Researchers ran a first-round RT-PCR on the TCR CDR3 using the HTBI primer set. Each CDR3 protein gets one entry after TCRdb re-called the multiplex PCR reads with MiXCR. The repertoire holds a few hundred thousand distinct CDR3 sequences, with 20% to 25% as singletons.

V and J are TRBV6-1 and TRBJ2-7, with D perhaps matching TRBD2 (8 bases). The origin of this receptor is a woman aged 70-85 years with Graves' ophthalmopathy. Sequenced material: blood. CDR3: CASSISGTRGPGLSYEQYF. The DNA of the CDR3 is TGTGCCAGCAGTATCTCCGGGACTAGGGGGCCGGGCCTCTCCTACGAGCAGTACTTC.